Presented here are 9 T cell receptor beta chains from one specimen sequenced in a study of regulatory T cells in long-lasting Graves disease. Time point meaning: newly diagnosed GD, antithyroid drugs for less than 3 months. PBMC RNA was the source of the TCR library. Arm-PCR of CDR3 regions and iRepertoire HTBI primers were the basis on which TCR beta libraries were built. TCRdb used MiXCR to reprocess the multiplex PCR reads, holding one entry per CDR3 protein. The top ten hold around 36% of the sample, which has approximately 310,000 distinct CDR3 sequences, 18% seen once. The sequencing used peripheral blood mononuclear cells (PBMCs), collected at new diagnosis, from a patient treated with antithyroid drugs. All receptors come from a female donor with Graves disease.

V and J are TRBV7-2 and TRBJ2-7; TRBD2 is a possible D gene (5 bases). The CDR3 spans 14 residues. In germline, CDR1 is SGHTA, CDR2 FQGNSA. Trimming removed 0 bases from V and 4 bases from J, with 10 bases in between. The CDR3 loop reads CASSLAGMGYEQYF. Written as DNA, the CDR3 is TGTGCCAGCAGCTTAGCCGGGATGGGGTACGAGCAGTACTTC.

This clonotype has ten or more counts. The CDR3 sequence: CASSFGTAVTDTQYF. The CDR3 nucleotides are TGTGCCAGCAGCTTTGGGACCGCAGTGACAGATACGCAGTATTTT. The chain uses TRBV5-5 and TRBJ2-3, with D perhaps given as TRBD1 or TRBD2 (5 bases each). The germline V and J ends were trimmed by 2 bases and 3 bases, with 13 bases remaining between them. The germline V gene has CDR1 SGHKS and CDR2 YYEKEE (reference sequence). The CDR3 is 15 amino acids.

The V call is TRBV4-1, the J call TRBJ1-6; D not certain. The V gene lost 0 bases and the J gene lost 7 bases, with 16 bases spanning the gap. The CDR3 runs 17 residues. The germline gives CDR1 MGHRA, CDR2 YSYEKL. CDR3 DNA: TGCGCCAGCAGCCAAGATCTTGATGTCGGTGGAAATTCACCCCTCCACTTT. Translated, it gives CASSQDLDVGGNSPLHF.

This clonotype was observed many times. The chain is built from TRBV7-8 and TRBJ1-1; D ambiguous. Germline V CDR1 and CDR2: SGHVS, FQNEAQ. The CDR3 covers 15 residues. V dropped 2 bases and J dropped 1 base, with 11 bases sitting between them. The CDR3 nucleotides are TGTGCCAGCAGCTTAAGAAGGGTAGAGAACACTGAAGCTTTCTTT. Encoded protein: CASSLRRVENTEAFF.

This clonotype has a count of ten or more. The chain recombines TRBV12-3 or TRBV12-4 with TRBJ2-1; perhaps TRBD2 as D (5 bases). Trimming took 5 bases from V and 8 from J, leaving 10 bases between them. The CDR3 has 12 amino acids. The CDR3 DNA sequence: TGTGCCAGCAGTCAACTAGGCGATGAGCAGTTCTTC. Translated, it gives CASSQLGDEQFF.

This clonotype was observed at least ten times. The chain carries TRBV15 and TRBJ2-7, with D tentatively TRBD2 (5 bases). The germline CDR1 and CDR2 sequences are LNHNV and YYDKDF (reference sequence). V lost 0 bases and J 0 bases, leaving 9 bases between the germline ends. This CDR3 is 15 amino acids long. The CDR3: CATSRDFGISYEQYF. As DNA, the CDR3 is TGTGCCACCAGCAGAGATTTCGGGATCTCCTACGAGCAGTACTTC.

The rearrangement uses TRBV18 and TRBJ1-1; 9 bases line up with TRBD1. V lost 5 bases and J lost 4; bases outside the gene matches: 14. Germline CDR1 KGHSH, CDR2 LQKENI. The CDR3 totals 17 residues. CDR3 nucleotide sequence: TGTGCCAGCTCAAGCCTATGGTCCGGACAGGGGAGCACTGAAGCTTTCTTT. As protein: CASSSLWSGQGSTEAFF.

This clonotype appeared a few times. Since no conserved phenylalanine or tryptophan closes the CDR3, a read error is the likely cause. The chain couples TRBV27 to TRBJ1-5; D call uncertain. Trimming took 4 bases from V and 7 from J, leaving 11 bases between them. The CDR3 consists of 13 residues. Germline V gene lookup returns CDR1 MNHEY and CDR2 SMNVEV (reference sequence). As DNA, the CDR3 is TGTGCCAGCAGTTGGACCGTAGGACAGCCCCAGCATTCT. Translation gives CASSWTVGQPQHS.

This clonotype was counted at least ten times. Written as DNA, the CDR3 is TGTGCCAGCCTCGACGGGGACACTGAGCAGTTCTTC. Its translation is CASLDGDTEQFF. J is TRBJ2-1 and V is TRBV28; a possible D gene is TRBD1 (6 bases). This CDR3 has 12 residues. V was pared by 8 bases and J by 9 bases, with 14 bases between. Germline V CDR1 and CDR2: MDHEN, SYDVKM.